This T cell receptor (beta chain) was observed in a study of CD4+ T cells in melanoma (dated by TCRdb to about 2022). Looking at the study overall: Neoantigen-specific CD4+ T cells in human melanoma were what the study investigated.

Donors were patients with melanoma. Beyond this particular receptor, the publication reports: The report described a correlation between neoantigen-specific CD4+ T cells and the function of CD8+ T cells, macrophages and B cells. Neoantigen-specific CD4+ T cells in melanoma were reported to show diverse differentiation states.

The library was prepared using the immunoSEQ multiplex PCR assay. The source is immuneACCESS, and TCRdb retained only in-frame sequences with V and J called. Part of the clones is not carried over; for the studies checked, unresolved V genes explain less than half of this, and the remainder is unexplained. This sample holds 15,000 or so clones; 63% were observed only once. The ten largest clones add up to about 14% of the sample. This clone occurred a few times. No cognate antigen has been identified for it. No much larger clone is present one base from it, and per-base qualities are unavailable. V is pruned by 4 bases and J by 4 bases, leaving 4 bases of the junction without a gene match. CDR1 and CDR2 were assigned from the germline V gene as SGHTA and FQGNSA. The CDR3, cysteine through phenylalanine, is 14 amino acids long. The sequence is cut down to CDR3 DNA, 42 bases in frame from base 1.

This TCR came from a human donor with melanoma. The V and J segments used are TRBV7-2 and TRBJ2-4; 7 bases in the junction line up with TRBD2. The sequenced sample was cells from a culture (not recorded whether cultured in vitro). CDR3 loop: CASSSGTTKNIQYF. Read as DNA, the sequence is TGTGCCAGCAGCTCCGGGACTACTAAAAACATTCAGTACTTC.